This T cell receptor (beta chain) is from a study of cytomegalovirus exposure and HLA in healthy donors. General study points: Reported performance of the classifier showed diagnosis of cytomegalovirus status with high specificity and sensitivity.

A note on this clone: Its target is not known.

TCRdb's copy holds only in-frame clones and misses some; the assay was immunoSEQ multiplex PCR. The table shows hundreds of thousands of clones, with roughly 89% occurring only once. CDR1 is SNHLY and CDR2 is FYNNEI in the germline V gene. The V gene lost 4 bases and the J gene lost 0 bases, with 13 bases spanning the gap. The CDR3 loop spans 16 amino acids. Sequencing was done on a sample of PBMCs. This chain joins TRBV2 and TRBJ1-3, with D possibly matching TRBD1 (5 bases). The receptor was derived from a woman under 30 in good health and CMV-seronegative. The CDR3 sequence: CASSGEGPSSGNTIYF. DNA for the CDR3: TGTGCCAGCAGTGGGGAGGGGCCGAGCTCTGGAAACACCATATATTTT.